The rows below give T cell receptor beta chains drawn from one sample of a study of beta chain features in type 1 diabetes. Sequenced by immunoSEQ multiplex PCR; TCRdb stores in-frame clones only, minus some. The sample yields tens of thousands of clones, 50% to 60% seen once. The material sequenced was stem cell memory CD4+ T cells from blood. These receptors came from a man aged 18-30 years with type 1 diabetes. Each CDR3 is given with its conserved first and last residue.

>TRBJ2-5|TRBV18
CASSPPGTRQETQYF
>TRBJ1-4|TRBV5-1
CASSLPQGGSTNEKLFF
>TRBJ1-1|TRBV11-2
CASIPVVGGRGEAFF
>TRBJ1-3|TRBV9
CASSVEEGRNTIYF
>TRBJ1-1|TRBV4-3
CASSQQLRVNTEAFF
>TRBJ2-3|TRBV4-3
CASSRRRDRESDTQYF
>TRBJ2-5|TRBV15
CATSRDKGQETQYF
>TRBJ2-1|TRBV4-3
CASSQERTGGREQFF
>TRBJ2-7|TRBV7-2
CASSLGGTSYEQYF
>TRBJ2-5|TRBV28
CASSVPEDVQQYF
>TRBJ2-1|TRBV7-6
CASSTRLAGYNEQFF
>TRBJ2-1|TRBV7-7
CASSPLGGSSYNEQFF
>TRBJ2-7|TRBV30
CAWTRSYEQYF
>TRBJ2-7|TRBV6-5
CASSTGQGAYEQYF
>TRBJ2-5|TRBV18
CASSRLGQGQETQYF
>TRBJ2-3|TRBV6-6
CASNGQGADTQYF
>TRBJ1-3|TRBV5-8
CASTLEGNTIYF
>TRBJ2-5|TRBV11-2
CASSLLIAAKKETQYF
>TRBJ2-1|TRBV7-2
CASSLDGGSYNEQFF
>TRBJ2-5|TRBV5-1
CASSLLAGNQETQYF